The TCR beta chain under discussion was sequenced for a study of blood T cell repertoires in COVID-19. Study-level information: Sites across the United States, Italy and Spain contributed samples from acute and convalescent COVID-19. T cells, B-cell-depleted T cells, or PBMCs provided the cDNA or gDNA that served as material.

The V end was cut by 2 bases, the J end by 7 bases, with 11 bases between. Germline CDR1 is MDHEN and CDR2 is SYDVKM. The CDR3 length is 13 residues. This clone has a single count. Under the authors' procedure: Cell counts per sample came from amplifying reference gene primers. The assay was immunoSEQ multiplex PCR, and TCRdb's table has in-frame clones only and misses some. V, J and clone size reflect that table, while D and trimming were determined from the DNA. Of 70,000 to 75,000 clones in the sample, roughly 85% were seen once. The sequence came from a human donor in a cohort sampled during active COVID-19. The sequenced sample was peripheral blood. This chain joins TRBV28 and TRBJ1-2, with D hard to call. The CDR3 loop is CASSLGTGVGYTF. DNA of the CDR3: TGTGCCAGCAGTTTAGGTACCGGGGTTGGCTACACCTTC.